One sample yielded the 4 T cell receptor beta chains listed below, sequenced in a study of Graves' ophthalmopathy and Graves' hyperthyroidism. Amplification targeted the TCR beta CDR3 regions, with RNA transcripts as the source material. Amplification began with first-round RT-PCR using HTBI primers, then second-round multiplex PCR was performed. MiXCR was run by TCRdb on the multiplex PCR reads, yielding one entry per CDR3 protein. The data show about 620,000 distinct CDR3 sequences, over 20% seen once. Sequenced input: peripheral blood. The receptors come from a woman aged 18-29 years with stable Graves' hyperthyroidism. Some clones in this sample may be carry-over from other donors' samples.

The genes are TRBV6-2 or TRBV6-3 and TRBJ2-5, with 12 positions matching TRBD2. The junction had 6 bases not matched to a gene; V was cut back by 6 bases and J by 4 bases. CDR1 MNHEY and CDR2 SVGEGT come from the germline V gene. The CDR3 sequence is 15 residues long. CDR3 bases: TGTGCCAGCAGAAGGTCTAGCGGGGGGGTAGAGACCCAGTACTTC. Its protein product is CASRRSSGGVETQYF.

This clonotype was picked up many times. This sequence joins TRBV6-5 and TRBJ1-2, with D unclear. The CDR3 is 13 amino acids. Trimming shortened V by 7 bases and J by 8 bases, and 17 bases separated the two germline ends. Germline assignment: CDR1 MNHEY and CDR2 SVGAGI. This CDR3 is CASTPPRVGGYTF. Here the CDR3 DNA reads TGTGCCAGCACCCCCCCGAGGGTCGGCGGCTACACCTTC.

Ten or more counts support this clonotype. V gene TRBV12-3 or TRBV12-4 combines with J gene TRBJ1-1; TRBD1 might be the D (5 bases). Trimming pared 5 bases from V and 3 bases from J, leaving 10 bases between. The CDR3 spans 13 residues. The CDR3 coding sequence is TGTGCCAGCAGTCCACAGGATTACACTGAAGCTTTCTTT. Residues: CASSPQDYTEAFF.

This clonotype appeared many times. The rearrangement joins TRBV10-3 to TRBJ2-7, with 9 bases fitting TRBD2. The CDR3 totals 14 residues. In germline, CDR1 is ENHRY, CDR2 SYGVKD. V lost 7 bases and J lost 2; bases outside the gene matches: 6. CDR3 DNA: TGTGCCATCAAGGGGCTAGCGGGACCCTACGAGCAGTACTTC. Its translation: CAIKGLAGPYEQYF.